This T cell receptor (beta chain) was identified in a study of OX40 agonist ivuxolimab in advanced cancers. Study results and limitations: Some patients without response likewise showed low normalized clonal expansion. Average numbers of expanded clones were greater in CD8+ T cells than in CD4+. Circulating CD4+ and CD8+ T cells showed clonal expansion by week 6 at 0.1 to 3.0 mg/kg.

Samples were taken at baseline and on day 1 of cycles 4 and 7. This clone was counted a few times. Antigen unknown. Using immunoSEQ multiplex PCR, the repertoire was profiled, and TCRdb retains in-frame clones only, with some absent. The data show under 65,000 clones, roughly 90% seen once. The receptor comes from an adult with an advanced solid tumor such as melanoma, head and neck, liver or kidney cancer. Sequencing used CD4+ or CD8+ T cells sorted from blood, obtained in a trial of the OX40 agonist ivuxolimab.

CDR3 loop: CSVAATYGYTF. The CDR3 region has the DNA TGCAGCGTTGCAGCGACCTATGGCTACACCTTC. The chain joins TRBV29-1 to TRBJ1-2; D unresolved. The V and J ends lost 4 bases and 4 bases respectively, with 7 bases between them. This CDR3 has 11 amino acids. From germline, CDR1 is SQVTM and CDR2 ANQGSEA.